The text below deals with one T cell receptor beta chain. The germline gives CDR1 GTSNPN, CDR2 SVGIG (reference sequence). This CDR3 is 16 amino acids long. Between the trimmed V and J ends, which lost 0 bases and 3 bases, there was a span of 14 bases. This sample is part of a study of cytomegalovirus exposure and HLA in healthy donors. The data were produced by immunoSEQ multiplex PCR, yet TCRdb's version contains in-frame clones alone and is incomplete. The sample lists 110,000 to 150,000 clones; about 86% were seen once. Specimen: PBMCs. The TCR originated in a woman between 18 and 29 years old in good health and CMV-seropositive. This chain connects TRBV30 to TRBJ1-4, with D maybe TRBD1 (5 bases). The CDR3 DNA is TGTGCCTGGAGTGTAGTTAGGGGAGGTGCTAATGAAAAACTGTTTTTT. Amino acids: CAWSVVRGGANEKLFF.